A single sample gave rise to the 5 T cell receptor beta chains below, sequenced in a study of T cells in tumors after PD-1 blockade. Method: immunoSEQ multiplex PCR; TCRdb's copy keeps in-frame clones and lacks some. The top ten clones hold around 15% of a sample with some 60,000 clones, about four fifths of them seen once. The sample was PBMCs, taken before anti-PD-1 treatment. The receptors were gathered from a human donor with basal cell carcinoma.

CDR3 nucleotide sequence: TGTGCCAGCACCCAAGGGGGGGGCGAGCAGTACTTC. Protein product: CASTQGGGEQYF. J is TRBJ2-7 and V is TRBV12-3 or TRBV12-4, with D maybe TRBD2 (7 bases). The V end lost 7 bases, the J end lost 6 bases, and 13 bases lay between the germline ends. The CDR3 runs 12 residues.

The chain recombines TRBV25-1 with TRBJ2-2; no clear D. Between the trimmed V and J ends, which lost 8 bases and 7 bases, there was a span of 14 bases. CDR1 MGHDK and CDR2 SYGVNS come from the germline V gene. This CDR3 contains 13 residues. The CDR3 sequence is CASVGDSSGELFF. In DNA, the CDR3 is TGTGCCAGCGTAGGAGATTCTAGCGGGGAGCTGTTTTTT.

V usage is TRBV12-3 or TRBV12-4 and J usage is TRBJ2-1; D unresolved. The length of the CDR3 is 12 residues. With 7 bases removed from V and 1 base from J, the gap between germline ends came to 5 bases. In DNA form, the CDR3 reads TGTGCCAGCATGCGTTCCTACAATGAGCAGTTCTTC. Protein product: CASMRSYNEQFF.

This chain joins TRBV7-6 and TRBJ2-2; D is possibly TRBD2 (6 bases). The length of the CDR3 is 15 residues. Germline V gene sequence: CDR1 SGHVS, CDR2 FNYEAQ. V lost 2 bases and J 8 bases, leaving 15 bases between the germline ends. The chain's CDR3 is CASSLPDAGLGELFF. In DNA form, the CDR3 reads TGTGCCAGCAGCTTACCAGACGCGGGATTGGGGGAGCTGTTTTTT. The variable domain in full, completed from reference TRBV7-6 and TRBJ2-2, reads GAGVSQSPRYKVTKRGQDVALRCDPISGHVSLYWYRQALGQGPEFLTYFNYEAQQDKSGLPNDRFSAERPEGSISTLTIQRTEQRDSAMYRCASSLPDAGLGELFFGEGSRLTVL.

The chain couples TRBV19 to TRBJ2-1; maybe TRBD2 (7 bases). Germline V gives CDR1 LNHDA, CDR2 SQIVND (reference sequence). The CDR3 totals 14 residues. Trimming pared 10 bases from V and 6 bases from J, leaving 19 bases between. CDR3 sequence: CAISRGAGSNEQFF. CDR3 bases: TGTGCCATCTCACGGGGGGCGGGCTCCAATGAGCAGTTCTTC.